Listed here are 5 T cell receptor beta chains from one sample, sequenced in a study of T cell clonality in common variable immunodeficiency. General study findings and limits: In common variable immunodeficiency, TCR beta chains reportedly carried fewer deletions and N-nucleotide insertions.

Sequenced by immunoSEQ multiplex PCR; TCRdb stores in-frame clones only, minus some. The sample was found to contain about 23,000 clones, and every one recurs. Their cognate antigens are unknown. The sequenced sample was peripheral blood mononuclear cells. The receptors originated from a human donor with common variable immunodeficiency.

About this clone: Sequencing ends 3 residues short of the CDR3 end; the germline J gene provides the rest. This sequence joins TRBV5-1 and TRBJ1-2; the match to TRBD1 covers 8 bases. V lost 0 bases to trimming and J lost 2 bases; unmatched junction nucleotides: 9. In germline, CDR1 is SGHRS, CDR2 YFSETQ. The CDR3 is made up of 17 amino acids. This CDR3 reads CASSLGYGQGVNYGYTF. Partial CDR3 DNA: TGCGCCAGCAGCTTGGGCTACGGACAGGGCGTAAACTATGGC.

Turning to this clone: The sequenced fragment ends 3 residues before the CDR3 boundary, so the rest is inferred from the germline J gene. V gene TRBV18 combines with J gene TRBJ1-3; TRBD1 matches 10 bases. The trim removed 2 bases at V and 1 base at J, leaving 8 bases unmatched. The CDR3 contains 18 residues. Germline CDR1 KGHSH, CDR2 LQKENI. The DNA read from the CDR3 is TGTGCCAGCTCACCAAACCCGGGACAGGGGCAGTCTGGAAACACC. Amino acid sequence: CASSPNPGQGQSGNT. The full CDR3 protein is CASSPNPGQGQSGNTIYF. Full variable domain (missing parts from reference TRBV18 and TRBJ1-3): NAGVMQNPRHLVRRRGQEARLRCSPMKGHSHVYWYRQLPEEGLKFMVYLQKENIIDESGMPKERFSAEFPKEGPSILRIQQVVRGDSAAYFCASSPNPGQGQSGNTIYFGEGSWLTVV.

This clone was observed a handful of times. The read finishes 3 residues shy of the CDR3 end, and the germline J gene is used to complete it. The chain joins TRBV7-2 to TRBJ2-2; 8 nucleotides line up with TRBD1. Germline values: CDR1 SGHTA, CDR2 FQGNSA. The V and J ends lost 6 bases and 5 bases, in that order; junction bases with no gene match: 8. This CDR3 has 15 residues. The CDR3 sequence is CASRSRGLETGELFF. Incomplete CDR3 DNA: TGTGCCAGCAGATCCAGGGGGCTGGAGACCGGGGAG.

At least ten counts were recorded for this clone. From the germline J gene comes the end of the CDR3, since the read stops 3 residues before it. The gene calls are TRBV13 and TRBJ1-2; D is possibly TRBD1 (6 bases). This CDR3 has 12 residues. Trimming took 6 bases from V and 6 from J, leaving 11 bases between them. CDR1 and CDR2 from the germline V gene are PRHDT and FYEKMQ (reference sequence). The CDR3 sequence is CASSSQGHGYTF. The sequenced part of the CDR3 DNA is TGTGCCAGCAGTTCACAGGGACATGGC.

This clone was seen repeatedly, ten times or more. The read ends 3 residues shy of where the CDR3 ends; the end is completed using the germline J gene. The rearrangement links TRBV5-1 to TRBJ2-3; D unresolved. Germline CDR1 SGHRS, CDR2 YFSETQ. The CDR3 loop spans 14 amino acids. V was clipped by 0 bases and J by 6 bases, with 11 bases between them. CDR3 DNA (partial): TGCGCCAGCAGCTTGGTAGAGTCCGGGGATACG. Residues: CASSLVESGDT. The full CDR3 sequence reads CASSLVESGDTQYF.